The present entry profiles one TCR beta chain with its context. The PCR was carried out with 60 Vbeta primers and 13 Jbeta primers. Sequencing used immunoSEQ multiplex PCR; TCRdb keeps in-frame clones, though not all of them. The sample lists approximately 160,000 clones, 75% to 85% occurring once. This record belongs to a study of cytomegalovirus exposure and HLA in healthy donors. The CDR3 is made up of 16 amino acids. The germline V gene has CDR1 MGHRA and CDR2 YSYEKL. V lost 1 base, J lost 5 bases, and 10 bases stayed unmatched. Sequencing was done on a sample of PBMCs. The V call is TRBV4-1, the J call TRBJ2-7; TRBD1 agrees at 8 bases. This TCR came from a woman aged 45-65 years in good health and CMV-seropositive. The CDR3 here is CASSQVLRTGRNEQYF. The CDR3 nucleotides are TGCGCCAGCAGCCAAGTCCTGCGGACAGGGAGGAACGAGCAGTACTTC.